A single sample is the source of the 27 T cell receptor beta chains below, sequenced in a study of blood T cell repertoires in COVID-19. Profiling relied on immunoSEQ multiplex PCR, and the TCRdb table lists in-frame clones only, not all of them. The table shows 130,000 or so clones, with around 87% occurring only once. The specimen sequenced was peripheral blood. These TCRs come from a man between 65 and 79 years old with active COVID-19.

The CDR3 protein is CASRTGGKGNEQFF. DNA for the CDR3: TGCGCCAGCAGGACAGGGGGCAAGGGTAATGAGCAGTTCTTC. This chain uses TRBV5-1 with TRBJ2-1; 10 positions agree with TRBD1. The CDR3 is 14 residues long. V lost 5 bases, J lost 7 bases, and 6 bases stayed unmatched. The germline V gene has CDR1 SGHRS and CDR2 YFSETQ.

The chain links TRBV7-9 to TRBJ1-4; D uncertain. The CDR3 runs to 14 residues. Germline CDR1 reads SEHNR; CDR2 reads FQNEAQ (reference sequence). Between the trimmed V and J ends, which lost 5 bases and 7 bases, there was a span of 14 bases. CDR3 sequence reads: CASSTTEFSEKLFF. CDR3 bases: TGTGCCAGCAGCACCACAGAGTTTTCTGAAAAACTGTTTTTT.

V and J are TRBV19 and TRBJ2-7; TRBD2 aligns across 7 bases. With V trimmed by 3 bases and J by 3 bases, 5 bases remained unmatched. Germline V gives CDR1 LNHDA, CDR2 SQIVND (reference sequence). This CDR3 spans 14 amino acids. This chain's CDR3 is CASSIDGGSYEQYF. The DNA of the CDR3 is TGTGCCAGTAGTATCGATGGCGGGAGCTACGAGCAGTACTTC.

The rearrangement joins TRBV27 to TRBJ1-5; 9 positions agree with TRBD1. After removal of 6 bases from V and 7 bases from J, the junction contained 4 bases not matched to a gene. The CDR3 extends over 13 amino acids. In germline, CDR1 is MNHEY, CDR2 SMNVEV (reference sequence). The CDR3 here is CASSTGGGQPQHF. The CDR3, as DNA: TGTGCCAGCAGCACAGGGGGCGGACAGCCCCAGCATTTT.

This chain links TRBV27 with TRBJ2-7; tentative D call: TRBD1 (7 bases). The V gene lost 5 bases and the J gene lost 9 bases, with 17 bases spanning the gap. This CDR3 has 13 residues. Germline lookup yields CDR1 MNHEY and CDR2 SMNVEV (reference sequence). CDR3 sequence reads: CASSPATGRTQYF. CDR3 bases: TGTGCCAGCAGTCCCGCGACAGGGAGGACGCAGTACTTC.

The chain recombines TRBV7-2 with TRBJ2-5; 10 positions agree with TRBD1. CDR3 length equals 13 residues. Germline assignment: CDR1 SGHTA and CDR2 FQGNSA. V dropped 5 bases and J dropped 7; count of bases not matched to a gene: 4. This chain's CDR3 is CASSAGQGGTQYF. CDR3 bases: TGTGCCAGCAGCGCCGGACAGGGGGGGACCCAGTACTTC.

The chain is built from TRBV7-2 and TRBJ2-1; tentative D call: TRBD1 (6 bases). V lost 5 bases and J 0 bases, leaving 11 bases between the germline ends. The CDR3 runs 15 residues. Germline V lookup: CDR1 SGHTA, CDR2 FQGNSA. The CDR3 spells CASSVGQSSYNEQFF. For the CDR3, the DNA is TGTGCCAGCAGCGTGGGACAAAGCTCCTACAATGAGCAGTTCTTC.

The CDR3, as DNA: TGTGCCAGTAGTAGCGAAAGACATTCCTACAATGAGCAGTTCTTC. Residues: CASSSERHSYNEQFF. The genes are TRBV19 and TRBJ2-1; D is undetermined. CDR1 and CDR2 from the germline V gene are LNHDA and SQIVND (reference sequence). The V gene lost 4 bases and the J gene lost 1 base, with 11 bases spanning the gap. This CDR3 contains 15 residues.

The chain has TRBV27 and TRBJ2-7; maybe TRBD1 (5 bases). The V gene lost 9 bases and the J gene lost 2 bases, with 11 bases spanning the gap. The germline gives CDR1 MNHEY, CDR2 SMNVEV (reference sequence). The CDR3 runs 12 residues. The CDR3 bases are TGTGCCAGTTTCGACAGCCCCTACGAGCAGTACTTC. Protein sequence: CASFDSPYEQYF.

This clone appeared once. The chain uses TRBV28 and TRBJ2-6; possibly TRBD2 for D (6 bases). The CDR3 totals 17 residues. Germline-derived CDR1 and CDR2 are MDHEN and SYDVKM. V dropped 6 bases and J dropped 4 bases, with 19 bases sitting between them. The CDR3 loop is CASRPPEGRSGANVLTF. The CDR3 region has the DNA TGTGCCAGCAGGCCCCCCGAGGGGAGGTCCGGGGCCAACGTCCTGACTTTC.

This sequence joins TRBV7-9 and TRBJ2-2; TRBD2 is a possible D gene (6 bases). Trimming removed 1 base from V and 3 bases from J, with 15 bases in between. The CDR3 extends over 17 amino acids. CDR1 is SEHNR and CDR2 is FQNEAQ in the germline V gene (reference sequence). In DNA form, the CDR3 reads TGTGCCAGCAGCTTAGAGTTCGGGTGGAGGGACACCGGGGAGCTGTTTTTT. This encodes CASSLEFGWRDTGELFF. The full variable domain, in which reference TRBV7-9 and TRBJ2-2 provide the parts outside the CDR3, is DTGVSQNPRHKITKRGQNVTFRCDPISEHNRLYWYRQTLGQGPEFLTYFQNEAQLEKSRLLSDRFSAERPKGSFSTLEIQRTEQGDSAMYLCASSLEFGWRDTGELFFGEGSRLTVL.

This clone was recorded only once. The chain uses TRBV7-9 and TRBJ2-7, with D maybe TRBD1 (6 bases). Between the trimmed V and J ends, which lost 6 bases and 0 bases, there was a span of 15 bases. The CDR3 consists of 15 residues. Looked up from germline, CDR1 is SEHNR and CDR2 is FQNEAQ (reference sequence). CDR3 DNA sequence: TGTGCCAGCAGTCACCGGGACACCTACTCCTACGAGCAGTACTTC. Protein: CASSHRDTYSYEQYF.

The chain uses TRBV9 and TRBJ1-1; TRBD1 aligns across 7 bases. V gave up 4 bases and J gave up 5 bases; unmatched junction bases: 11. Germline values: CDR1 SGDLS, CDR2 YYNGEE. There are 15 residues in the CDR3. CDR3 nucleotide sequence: TGTGCCAGCAGCCTCGACCCGGGCAGGGGGACTGAAGCTTTCTTT. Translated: CASSLDPGRGTEAFF.

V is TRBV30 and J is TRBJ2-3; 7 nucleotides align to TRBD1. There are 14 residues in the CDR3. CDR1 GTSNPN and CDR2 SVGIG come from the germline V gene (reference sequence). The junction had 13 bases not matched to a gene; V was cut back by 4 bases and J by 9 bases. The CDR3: CAWNSRGSPLTQYF. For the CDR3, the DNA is TGTGCCTGGAATTCCAGGGGGTCCCCGCTCACGCAGTATTTT.

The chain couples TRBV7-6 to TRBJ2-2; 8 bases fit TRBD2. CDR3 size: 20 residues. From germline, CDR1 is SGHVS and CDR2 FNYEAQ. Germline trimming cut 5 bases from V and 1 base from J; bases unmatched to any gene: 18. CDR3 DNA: TGTGCCAGCAGCCCCCTAGTGGTATCGGGGGGGACATTGAACACCGGGGAGCTGTTTTTT. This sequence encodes CASSPLVVSGGTLNTGELFF.

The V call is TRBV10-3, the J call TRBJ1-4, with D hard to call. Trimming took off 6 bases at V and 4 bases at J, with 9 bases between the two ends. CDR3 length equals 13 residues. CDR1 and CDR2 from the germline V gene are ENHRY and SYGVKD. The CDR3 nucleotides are TGTGCCATCAGCGCCGGGATTAATGAAAAACTGTTTTTT. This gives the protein CAISAGINEKLFF.

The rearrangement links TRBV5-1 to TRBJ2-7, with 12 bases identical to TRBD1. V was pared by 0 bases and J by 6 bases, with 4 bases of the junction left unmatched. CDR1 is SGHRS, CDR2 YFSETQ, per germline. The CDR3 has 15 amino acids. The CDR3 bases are TGCGCCAGCAGCTTGGCCGGGGACAGGGGGCGCGAGCAGTACTTC. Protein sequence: CASSLAGDRGREQYF.

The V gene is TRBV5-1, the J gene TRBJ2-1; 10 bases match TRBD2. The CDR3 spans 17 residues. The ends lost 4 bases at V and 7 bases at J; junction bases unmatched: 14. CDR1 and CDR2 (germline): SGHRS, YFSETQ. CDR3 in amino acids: CASSPRASGSSLNEQFF. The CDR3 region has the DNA TGCGCCAGCAGCCCGAGGGCTAGCGGGAGTTCCCTTAATGAGCAGTTCTTC.

DNA of the CDR3: TGTGCCAGCAGCTCGCCCGGGTCTCTCCCCTACGAGCAGTACTTC. It translates to CASSSPGSLPYEQYF. The rearrangement links TRBV5-8 to TRBJ2-7; no reliable D call. Germline-derived CDR1 and CDR2 are SGHTS and YDEGEE. The CDR3 loop spans 15 amino acids. Deletions cut 3 bases from V and 2 bases from J, with 15 bases between.

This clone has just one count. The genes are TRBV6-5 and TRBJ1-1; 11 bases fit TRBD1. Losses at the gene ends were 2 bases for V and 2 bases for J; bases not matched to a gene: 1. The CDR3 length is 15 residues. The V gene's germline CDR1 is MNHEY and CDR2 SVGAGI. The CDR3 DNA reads TGTGCCAGCAGTTACGGACAGGGGGCCAACACTGAAGCTTTCTTT. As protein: CASSYGQGANTEAFF.

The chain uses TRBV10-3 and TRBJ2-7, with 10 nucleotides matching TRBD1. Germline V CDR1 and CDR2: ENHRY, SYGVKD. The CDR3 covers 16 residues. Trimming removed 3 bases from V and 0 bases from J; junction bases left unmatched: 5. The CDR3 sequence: CAISEPGQGFSYEQYF. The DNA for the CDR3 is TGTGCCATCAGTGAACCGGGACAGGGGTTCTCCTACGAGCAGTACTTC.

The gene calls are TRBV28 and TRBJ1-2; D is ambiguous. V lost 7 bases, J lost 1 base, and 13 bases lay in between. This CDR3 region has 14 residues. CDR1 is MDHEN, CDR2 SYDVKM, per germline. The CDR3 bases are TGTGCCAGCACCCACGGGGATCTTAACTATGGCTACACCTTC. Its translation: CASTHGDLNYGYTF.

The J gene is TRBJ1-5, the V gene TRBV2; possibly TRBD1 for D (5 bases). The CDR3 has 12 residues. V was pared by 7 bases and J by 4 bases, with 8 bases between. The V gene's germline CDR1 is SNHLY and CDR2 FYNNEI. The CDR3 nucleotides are TGTGCCAGCAAAGACAGTAATCAGCCCCAGCATTTT. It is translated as CASKDSNQPQHF.

The CDR3 sequence: CASGPPGTLHF. The CDR3 DNA follows: TGTGCCAGCGGCCCACCAGGGACCCTCCACTTT. The chain is built from TRBV6-5 and TRBJ1-6; perhaps TRBD1 as D (5 bases). V gave up 8 bases and J gave up 14 bases, with 13 bases separating them. Germline loops: CDR1 MNHEY, CDR2 SVGAGI. The CDR3 consists of 11 residues.

The CDR3 bases are TGTGCCAGCAGCCAAGAGGTACAGGGGGCGGTGGGAAACACCATATATTTT. Protein product: CASSQEVQGAVGNTIYF. The gene calls are TRBV4-2 and TRBJ1-3; 9 bases map to TRBD1. V lost 0 bases, J lost 4 bases, and 7 bases stayed unmatched. The CDR3 contains 17 residues. Germline V gives CDR1 LGHNA, CDR2 YNFKEQ.

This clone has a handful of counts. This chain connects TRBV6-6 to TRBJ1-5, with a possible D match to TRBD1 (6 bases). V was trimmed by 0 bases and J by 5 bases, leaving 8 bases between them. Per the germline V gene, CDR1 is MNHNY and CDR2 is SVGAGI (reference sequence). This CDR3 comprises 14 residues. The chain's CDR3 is CASSYSRQDQPQHF. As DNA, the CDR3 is TGTGCCAGCAGTTACTCGAGACAGGATCAGCCCCAGCATTTT.

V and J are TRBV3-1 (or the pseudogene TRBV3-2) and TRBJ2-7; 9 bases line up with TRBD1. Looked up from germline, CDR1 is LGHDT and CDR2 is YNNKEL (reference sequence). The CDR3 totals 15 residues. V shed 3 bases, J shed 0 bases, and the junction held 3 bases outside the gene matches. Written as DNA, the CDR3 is TGTGCCAGCAGCCAGTGGGACAGGGCCTCCTACGAGCAGTACTTC. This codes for CASSQWDRASYEQYF.